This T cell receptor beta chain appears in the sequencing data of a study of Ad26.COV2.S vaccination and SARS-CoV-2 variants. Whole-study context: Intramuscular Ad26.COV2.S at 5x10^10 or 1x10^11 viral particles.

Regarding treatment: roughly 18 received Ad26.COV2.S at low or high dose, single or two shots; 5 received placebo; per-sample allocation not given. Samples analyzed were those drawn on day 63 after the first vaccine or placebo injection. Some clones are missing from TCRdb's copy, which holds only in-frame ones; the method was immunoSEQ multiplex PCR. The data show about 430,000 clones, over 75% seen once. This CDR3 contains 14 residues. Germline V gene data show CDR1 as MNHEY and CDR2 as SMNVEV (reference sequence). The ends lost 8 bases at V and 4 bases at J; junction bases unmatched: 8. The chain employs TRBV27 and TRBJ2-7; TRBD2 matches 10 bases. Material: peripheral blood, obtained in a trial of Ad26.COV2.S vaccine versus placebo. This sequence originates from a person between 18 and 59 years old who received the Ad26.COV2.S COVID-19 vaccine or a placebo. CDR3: CASGASGRSYEQYF. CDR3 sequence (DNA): TGTGCCAGCGGGGCTAGCGGGAGATCGTACGAGCAGTACTTC.